The 27 T cell receptor beta chains below come from one sample, sequenced in a study of T cell clonality in common variable immunodeficiency. The assay was immunoSEQ multiplex PCR, and TCRdb's table has in-frame clones only and misses some. Recorded here are 30,000 to 40,000 clones, with no singletons, and the ten leading clones hold 6.7%. These receptors' targets are unknown. Findings of the study overall: Common variable immunodeficiency TCR beta sequences reportedly had fewer deletions and N-nucleotide insertions.

The sequenced sample consisted of peripheral blood mononuclear cells. These receptors originate from a human donor with common variable immunodeficiency.

On this clone itself: Coverage ceases 3 residues before the CDR3 finishes, and the germline J gene fills in the end. The rearrangement joins TRBV7-3 to TRBJ2-5, with D perhaps TRBD1 (6 bases). The CDR3 has 15 amino acids. V was clipped by 1 base and J by 5 bases, with 14 bases between them. CDR1 and CDR2 from the germline V gene are SGHTA and FQGTGA. The CDR3 sequence is CASSLRSGGGETQYF. The CDR3 DNA, read in part, is TGTGCCAGCAGCTTAAGGTCTGGGGGCGGTGAGACC.

With regard to this clone: The CDR3 end is not reached by the read, which stops 3 residues before it; the germline J gene fills it in. The V gene is TRBV20-1, the J gene TRBJ1-1; TRBD1 is a possible D gene (5 bases). This CDR3 contains 16 residues. V was pared by 0 bases and J by 1 base, with 15 bases between. The germline gives CDR1 DFQATT, CDR2 SNEGSKA (reference sequence). The chain's CDR3 is CSARDPNGAENTEAFF. The sequenced part of the CDR3 DNA is TGCAGTGCTAGAGACCCAAATGGGGCGGAGAACACTGAA.

Concerning this clone itself: The read comes to an end 3 residues before the CDR3 does, leaving the germline J gene to fill in the end. The rearrangement joins TRBV19 to TRBJ2-7, with 8 bases that match TRBD2. Germline CDR1 reads LNHDA; CDR2 reads SQIVND (reference sequence). With 6 bases clipped from V and 2 bases from J, the junction kept 9 bases outside the gene matches. This CDR3 spans 15 amino acids. CDR3 bases read: TGTGCCAGTAGACAAGGTAGCGGGACAACCTACGAG. Its protein product is CASRQGSGTTYE. The complete CDR3 reads CASRQGSGTTYEQYF. Drawing the rest from reference TRBV19 and TRBJ2-7, the complete variable domain is DGGITQSPKYLFRKEGQNVTLSCEQNLNHDAMYWYRQDPGQGLRLIYYSQIVNDFQKGDIAEGYSVSREKKESFPLTVTSAQKNPTAFYLCASRQGSGTTYEQYFGPGTRLTVT.

At least ten counts were recorded for this clone. The read halts 3 residues ahead of the CDR3 end, with the missing end drawn from the germline J gene. The rearrangement uses TRBV19 and TRBJ1-1; no clear D. Between the trimmed V and J ends, which lost 3 bases and 4 bases, there was a span of 12 bases. There are 14 residues in the CDR3. Germline V gene sequence: CDR1 LNHDA, CDR2 SQIVND (reference sequence). The CDR3 loop reads CASSMEGGRTEAFF. The sequenced CDR3 bases are TGTGCCAGTAGTATGGAAGGCGGGCGCACTGAA.

This clone was seen only a few times. Read coverage stops 3 residues before the CDR3 terminus; the germline J gene supplies the remainder. This chain links TRBV7-9 with TRBJ1-1, with D perhaps TRBD1 (6 bases). V was cut by 7 bases and J by 1 base, with 7 bases left in between. This CDR3 spans 12 amino acids. CDR1 SEHNR and CDR2 FQNEAQ come from the germline V gene (reference sequence). The chain's CDR3 is CASTQGNTEAFF. The sequenced part of the CDR3 DNA is TGTGCCAGCACACAGGGGAACACTGAA.

This clone has at least ten counts. The read ends 3 residues shy of where the CDR3 ends; the end is completed using the germline J gene. This chain connects TRBV19 to TRBJ2-2; D is perhaps TRBD2 (5 bases). Germline CDR1 is LNHDA and CDR2 is SQIVND (reference sequence). The CDR3 is 13 amino acids. The CDR3: CASSIDEGLVLFF. CDR3 DNA (partial): TGTGCCAGTAGTATAGATGAGGGCCTGGTG.

Ten or more counts support this clone. The sequenced fragment ends 3 residues before the CDR3 boundary, so the rest is inferred from the germline J gene. The V and J genes are TRBV18 and TRBJ2-1; 9 nucleotides agree with TRBD2. Germline CDR1 reads KGHSH; CDR2 reads LQKENI. Trimming at V came to 1 base and at J to 6 bases, leaving 4 bases not matched to a gene. The CDR3 loop spans 15 amino acids. CDR3 DNA (partial): TGTGCCAGCTCACCACAGCGGGAGGCTAGCAATGAG. Residues: CASSPQREASNE. The whole CDR3 protein is CASSPQREASNEQFF. Full variable domain (remainder filled in from reference TRBV18 and TRBJ2-1): NAGVMQNPRHLVRRRGQEARLRCSPMKGHSHVYWYRQLPEEGLKFMVYLQKENIIDESGMPKERFSAEFPKEGPSILRIQQVVRGDSAAYFCASSPQREASNEQFFGPGTRLTVL.

Many counts were recorded for this clone. One end of the junction is discordant with germline, which a read error may explain. The CDR3 extends 3 residues past the end of the read, so its final part is completed from the germline J gene. The chain recombines TRBV4-2 with TRBJ2-7, with D perhaps matching TRBD1 (7 bases). Germline CDR1 is LGHNA and CDR2 is YNFKEQ. The length of the CDR3 is 17 residues. The CDR3 sequence is CASSPGSLEGASYEQYF. Incomplete CDR3 DNA: TGCGCCAGCAGCCCAGGGTCCTTGGAGGGGGCTTCCTACGAG.

This clone has at least ten counts. The CDR3 end lies 3 residues beyond the end of the read and is filled in from the germline J gene. The V gene is TRBV7-2, the J gene TRBJ2-5; D is ambiguous. CDR1 SGHTA and CDR2 FQGNSA come from the germline V gene. The ends were cut back, 5 bases at V and 5 bases at J, with 12 bases in the middle. This CDR3 comprises 13 residues. Partial CDR3 DNA: TGTGCCAGCAGCAAGGGTTTAGGGGAGACC. Amino acid sequence: CASSKGLGET. The entire CDR3 protein reads CASSKGLGETQYF.

This clone was recorded at least ten times. CDR3 sequence reads: CASSPGLAGNEQFF. The CDR3 bases that were read are TGTGCCAGCAGCCCGGGACTAGCGGGCAATGAG. The genes are TRBV7-2 and TRBJ2-1, with 12 bases that match TRBD2. The CDR3 is cut off 3 residues early in the read; its end comes from the germline J gene. V trimming: 5 bases; J trimming: 6 bases; junction bases outside the gene matches: 2. Germline V gene data show CDR1 as SGHTA and CDR2 as FQGNSA. This CDR3 comprises 14 residues.

This clone has more than one count but fewer than ten. The read comes to an end 3 residues before the CDR3 does, leaving the germline J gene to fill in the end. The gene calls are TRBV6-2 or TRBV6-3 and TRBJ1-2; 7 bases line up with TRBD1. CDR1 is MNHEY, CDR2 SVGEGT, per germline. CDR3 size: 13 residues. The CDR3 loop reads CASSYRTGGGYTF. The covered CDR3 bases are TGTGCCAGCAGTTACCGGACAGGAGGAGGC.

This clone has more than one count but fewer than ten. The observed sequence ends 3 residues before the CDR3 terminus, with the missing tail filled in from the germline J gene. The chain is built from TRBV5-6 and TRBJ2-7, with TRBD1 matching over 11 bases. This CDR3 region has 14 residues. CDR1 SGHDT and CDR2 YYEEEE come from the germline V gene. Trimming at V came to 4 bases and at J to 5 bases, leaving 5 bases not matched to a gene. The sequenced part of the CDR3 DNA is TGTGCCAGCAGCCCGGACAGGGGGCTAGACGAG. Translated, it gives CASSPDRGLDE. The entire CDR3 reads CASSPDRGLDEQYF.

Ten or more counts support this clone. Coverage ceases 3 residues before the CDR3 finishes, and the germline J gene fills in the end. V and J are TRBV24-1 and TRBJ2-2; 10 bases line up with TRBD1. CDR1 and CDR2 (germline): KGHDR, SFDVKD. The CDR3 is 16 residues long. V trimming: 4 bases; J trimming: 6 bases; junction bases outside the gene matches: 7. The covered CDR3 bases are TGTGCCACCAGTGACTCCGGACAGGGGGGGGCCGGGGAG. Translation gives CATSDSGQGGAGE. The full CDR3 sequence reads CATSDSGQGGAGELFF.

Comments on this clone: The CDR3 end lies 3 residues beyond the end of the read and is filled in from the germline J gene. The chain recombines TRBV6-2 or TRBV6-3 with TRBJ1-2, with TRBD1 matching 8 bases. The CDR3 contains 14 residues. The germline V gene has CDR1 MNHEY and CDR2 SVGEGT. V was pared by 5 bases and J by 7 bases, with 9 bases of the junction left unmatched. The CDR3 DNA, read in part, is TGTGCCAGCAGTCGAATGGACAGGGTCTCTGGC. Translation: CASSRMDRVSG. The complete CDR3 reads CASSRMDRVSGYTF.

As for this clone: Read sequence stops 3 residues before the CDR3 end, and the germline J gene provides the missing end. The genes are TRBV7-9 and TRBJ2-3; 7 bases fit TRBD2. Germline V lookup: CDR1 SEHNR, CDR2 FQNEAQ (reference sequence). There are 15 residues in the CDR3. Losses at the gene ends were 5 bases for V and 3 bases for J; bases not matched to a gene: 8. The CDR3 here is CASSQSGAGTDTQYF. The part of the CDR3 DNA that was read is TGTGCCAGCAGCCAGTCGGGAGCGGGGACAGATACG.

In its sample, this clone was seen many times. With the read ending 3 residues before the CDR3 end, the germline J gene is used to fill in that end. The V and J genes are TRBV18 and TRBJ1-3; TRBD1 matches at 7 bases. The V segment lost 0 bases and the J segment 2 bases; nucleotides outside the gene matches: 4. Germline V gene sequence: CDR1 KGHSH, CDR2 LQKENI. The CDR3 runs 16 residues. CDR3 DNA, as far as it was read: TGTGCCAGCTCACCACCTAACAGGGGAACTGGAAACACC. Its protein is CASSPPNRGTGNT. The whole CDR3 sequence reads CASSPPNRGTGNTIYF.

The sample holds a few counts of this clone. Coverage ceases 3 residues before the CDR3 finishes, and the germline J gene fills in the end. V and J are TRBV11-3 and TRBJ2-4; TRBD1 is a possible D gene (6 bases). V dropped 2 bases and J dropped 8 bases, with 16 bases sitting between them. The CDR3 sequence is 15 residues long. CDR1 SGHNT and CDR2 YENEEA come from the germline V gene. CDR3 bases read: TGTGCCAGCAGCTTAATGGGTCAGGGGTTGGACATT. The encoded protein is CASSLMGQGLDI. Given in full, the CDR3 is CASSLMGQGLDIQYF.

This clone was detected only a few times. With the read ending 3 residues before the CDR3 end, the germline J gene is used to fill in that end. The chain uses TRBV7-7 and TRBJ2-1; 8 bases match TRBD1. Germline assignment: CDR1 SSHAT and CDR2 FNYEAQ (reference sequence). The CDR3 sequence is 14 residues long. Unmatched junction bases numbered 6, after V lost 5 bases and J lost 6 bases. CDR3 residues: CASSRDRGANEQFF. The sequenced part of the CDR3 DNA is TGTGCCAGCAGCCGAGACAGGGGCGCCAATGAG.

This clone has a handful of counts. Coverage ceases 3 residues before the CDR3 finishes, and the germline J gene fills in the end. The V call is TRBV11-2, the J call TRBJ2-5; D might be TRBD1 (5 bases). The V gene's germline CDR1 is SGHAT and CDR2 FQNNGV. The CDR3 covers 13 residues. The V and J ends lost 6 bases and 5 bases respectively, with 13 bases between them. CDR3: CASRPLGVETQYF. Incomplete CDR3 DNA: TGTGCCAGCAGGCCCCTAGGGGTGGAGACC.

Notes on this clone: The sequenced fragment ends 3 residues before the CDR3 boundary, so the rest is inferred from the germline J gene. The genes are TRBV18 and TRBJ2-3; weak D call: TRBD1 (5 bases). The CDR3 is 15 residues long. Deletions cut 2 bases from V and 4 bases from J, with 13 bases between. Germline V gene data show CDR1 as KGHSH and CDR2 as LQKENI. This CDR3 reads CASSPVTGSPDTQYF. The CDR3 bases that were read are TGTGCCAGCTCACCAGTCACAGGCTCGCCAGATACG.

In this sample, this clone turned up many times. CDR3 bases read: TGTGCCAGCAGCTCCCGGGACAATAACTATGGC. Its translation: CASSSRDNNYG. The CDR3 as a whole reads CASSSRDNNYGYTF. The V gene is TRBV7-8, the J gene TRBJ1-2; weak D call: TRBD1 (6 bases). The read is 3 residues too short to cover the CDR3 end, so that end is filled in from the germline J gene. Germline V CDR1 and CDR2: SGHVS, FQNEAQ. Trimming shortened V by 4 bases and J by 1 base, and 10 bases separated the two germline ends. The CDR3 sequence is 14 residues long.

By its share, this clone is medium-sized (0.01 to 0.1%). The read comes to an end 3 residues before the CDR3 does, leaving the germline J gene to fill in the end. The chain couples TRBV14 to TRBJ1-1; D is possibly TRBD1 (5 bases). The CDR3 runs 11 residues. The germline V gene has CDR1 SGHDN and CDR2 FVKESK. The CDR3 loop is CASSQTGVAFF. The part of the CDR3 DNA that was read is TGTGCCAGCAGCCAAACAGGTGTA.

This clone appeared many times. The read stops 3 residues short of the end of the CDR3; the missing end is completed from the germline J gene. The chain uses TRBV30 and TRBJ2-4, with 9 bases aligning to TRBD1. The CDR3 consists of 15 residues. Trimming removed 3 bases from V and 4 bases from J; junction bases left unmatched: 7. CDR1 is GTSNPN and CDR2 is SVGIG in the germline V gene (reference sequence). The sequenced CDR3 bases are TGTGCCTGGAGGGGGTCCGGGACAGGGAAAAACATT. Translating gives CAWRGSGTGKNI. The entire CDR3 protein is CAWRGSGTGKNIQYF.

To note about this clone: Coverage ceases 3 residues before the CDR3 finishes, and the germline J gene fills in the end. The gene calls are TRBV2 and TRBJ1-1; D gene unclear. V lost 0 bases and J lost 4, with 3 bases in between. The CDR3 has 12 amino acids. The germline CDR1 and CDR2 sequences are SNHLY and FYNNEI. CDR3 DNA (partial): TGTGCCAGCAGTGAAGCCCGCACTGAA. Translated, it gives CASSEARTE. The CDR3 reads in full as CASSEARTEAFF.

This clone was detected many times. The read ends 3 residues shy of where the CDR3 ends; the end is completed using the germline J gene. The chain employs TRBV9 and TRBJ2-1, with TRBD2 matching 9 bases. The CDR3 runs 13 residues. Losses at the gene ends were 4 bases for V and 8 bases for J; bases not matched to a gene: 4. Germline loops: CDR1 SGDLS, CDR2 YYNGEE. The CDR3 loop is CASSFTSGHEQFF. The sequenced part of the CDR3 DNA is TGTGCCAGCAGCTTTACTAGCGGGCATGAG.

There are a few counts of this clone. The read ends 3 residues early relative to the CDR3; the germline J gene fills the gap. The V and J genes are TRBV7-6 and TRBJ2-5; 10 bases map to TRBD2. Per germline, CDR1 SGHVS and CDR2 FNYEAQ. V dropped 1 base and J dropped 5; count of bases not matched to a gene: 4. This CDR3 region has 15 residues. The sequenced CDR3 bases are TGTGCCAGCAGCTTAGTGACAGCGGGAGGGGAGACC. Translation gives CASSLVTAGGET. The full CDR3 protein is CASSLVTAGGETQYF. The entire variable domain, with the rest obtained from reference TRBV7-6 and TRBJ2-5, is as follows: GAGVSQSPRYKVTKRGQDVALRCDPISGHVSLYWYRQALGQGPEFLTYFNYEAQQDKSGLPNDRFSAERPEGSISTLTIQRTEQRDSAMYRCASSLVTAGGETQYFGPGTRLLVL.

At least ten counts were recorded for this clone. The CDR3 is cut off 3 residues early in the read; its end comes from the germline J gene. The rearrangement uses TRBV7-6 and TRBJ1-4; D not certain. The CDR3 is made up of 13 amino acids. CDR1 and CDR2 (germline): SGHVS, FNYEAQ. Trimming cost V 1 base and J 5 bases, with 5 bases left between them. The sequenced CDR3 bases are TGTGCCAGCAGCTTAGACAGAAATGAAAAA. Translating gives CASSLDRNEK. The CDR3 as a whole reads CASSLDRNEKLFF.